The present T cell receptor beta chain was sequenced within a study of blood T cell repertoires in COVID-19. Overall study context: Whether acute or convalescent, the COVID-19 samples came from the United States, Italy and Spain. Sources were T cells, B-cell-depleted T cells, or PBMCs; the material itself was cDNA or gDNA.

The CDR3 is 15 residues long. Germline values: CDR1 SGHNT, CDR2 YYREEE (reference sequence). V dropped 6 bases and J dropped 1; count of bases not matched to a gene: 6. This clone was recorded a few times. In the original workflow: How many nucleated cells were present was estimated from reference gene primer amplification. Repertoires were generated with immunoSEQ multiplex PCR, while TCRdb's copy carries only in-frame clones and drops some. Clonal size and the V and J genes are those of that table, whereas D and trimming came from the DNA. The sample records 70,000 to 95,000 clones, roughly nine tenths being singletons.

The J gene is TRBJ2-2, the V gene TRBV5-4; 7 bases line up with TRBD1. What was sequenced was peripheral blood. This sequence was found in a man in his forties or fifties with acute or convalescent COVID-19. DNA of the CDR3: TGTGCCAGCACCCCCCGGACAGGGAACACCGGGGAGCTGTTTTTT. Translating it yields CASTPRTGNTGELFF.